What follows is one TCR beta chain and its context. Its target is unknown. The record originates from a study of shared clonotypes between healthy human individuals. On the study more broadly: Each donor's CD8 memory used one plate, CD8 naive two, each CD4 subset three.

Authors' analysis steps: With immunoSEQ giving junction-only sequences and no quality scores, filtering differed. Method: immunoSEQ multiplex PCR; TCRdb's copy keeps in-frame clones and lacks some. V, J and clone size are those of that table, while D and trimming were read from the DNA. This sample yields hundreds of thousands of clones, of which under 80% are seen a single time; around 1.6% belongs to the top ten. General study points: The donor pool, a small one, limited the genetic and exposure-history diversity represented.

Trimming took off 5 bases at V and 1 base at J, with 8 bases between the two ends. The CDR3 runs 13 residues. Germline V gene lookup returns CDR1 KGHSH and CDR2 LQKENI. This TCR derives from a woman younger than 45 in good health. The sequenced material came from memory CD4+ T cells sorted from blood. Subset: CD45RA-negative fraction. The chain has TRBV18 and TRBJ2-5; D unresolved. CDR3 DNA: TGTGCCAGCTCATCAGGACCCCAAGAGACCCAGTACTTC. Translated, it gives CASSSGPQETQYF.